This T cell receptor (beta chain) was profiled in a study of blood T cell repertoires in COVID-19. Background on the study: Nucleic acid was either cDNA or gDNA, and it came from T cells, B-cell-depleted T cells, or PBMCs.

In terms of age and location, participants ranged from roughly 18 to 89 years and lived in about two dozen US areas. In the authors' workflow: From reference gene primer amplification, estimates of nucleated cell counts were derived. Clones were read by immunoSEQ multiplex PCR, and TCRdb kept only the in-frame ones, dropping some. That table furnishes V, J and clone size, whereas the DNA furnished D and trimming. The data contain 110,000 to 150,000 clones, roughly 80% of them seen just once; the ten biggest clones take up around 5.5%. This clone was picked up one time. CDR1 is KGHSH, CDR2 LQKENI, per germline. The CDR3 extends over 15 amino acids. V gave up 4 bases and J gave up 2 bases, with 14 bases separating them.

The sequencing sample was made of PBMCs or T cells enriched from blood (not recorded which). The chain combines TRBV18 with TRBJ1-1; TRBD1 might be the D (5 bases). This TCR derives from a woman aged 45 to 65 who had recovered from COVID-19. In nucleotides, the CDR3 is TGTGCCAGCTCACAAAGGCAGCAGGGAAACACTGAAGCTTTCTTT. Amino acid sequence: CASSQRQQGNTEAFF.